Included here is one TCR beta chain sequence, with context. Its specificity is unknown. V lost 0 bases and J 8 bases, leaving 13 bases between the germline ends. Germline V gives CDR1 LNHNV, CDR2 YYDKDF (reference sequence). CDR3 length: 14 residues. Sorting defined conventional CD4 T cells as CD4+CD127+. Controls came from healthy donors unrelated to patients. The record originates from a study of B cell selection in AIRE deficiency. Notes on the study in general: AIRE-deficient Tconv and Treg repertoires matched healthy donors in TCRBV, CDR3 length, diversity. Shorter CDR3s marked shared Treg sequences, biased toward few non-templated insertions.

In the authors' methods: Pooled conventional T cells gave 100,000 to 120,000 patient and some 150,000 donor TCRbeta sequences. TCRdb's copy holds only in-frame clones and misses some; the assay was immunoSEQ multiplex PCR. Clone size and the V and J calls come from that table; the DNA yielded D and trimming. The sample has about 24,000 clones; approximately 96% are singletons. What was sequenced was CD4+CD127+ conventional T cells sorted from PBMCs. The chain is built from TRBV15 and TRBJ1-1, with D perhaps matching TRBD1 (5 bases). The receptor's source is a human donor in good health. CDR3 region: CATSRDRSREEAFF. The DNA for the CDR3 is TGTGCCACCAGCAGAGATCGGAGCAGGGAAGAAGCTTTCTTT.